This T cell receptor beta chain was recovered during a study of T cells in Graves' hyperthyroidism and ophthalmopathy. This CDR3 comprises 14 residues. CDR1 and CDR2 (germline): GTSNPN, SVGIG (reference sequence). General study findings and limits: Blood also contained most expanded thyroid clonotypes above 0.001. For ophthalmopathy, model prediction preceded onset by a median about 6 months.

TCR beta CDR3 region amplification was performed from RNA transcripts. The TCR CDR3 first-round RT-PCR relied on the HTBI primer set. TCRdb redid the calling of the multiplex PCR reads with MiXCR, one entry per CDR3 protein. The table shows around 500,000 distinct CDR3 sequences, with 16% occurring only once. This clonotype was recorded a few times. Its antigen remains unknown. Mismatch with germline at one junction end may stem from a read error. Ophthalmopathy cases scored 3 or more on the Clinical Activity Score and 4 or more on NOSPECS grade, with duration below 3 months. Diagnoses were made from clinical symptoms, serum measures (thyroxine and TRAb), thyroid ultrasound and orbital computed tomography.

This clonotype originated in a woman younger than 45 with Graves' ophthalmopathy. The material sequenced was blood. The chain recombines TRBV30 with TRBJ2-5; TRBD2 is a possible D gene (6 bases). The CDR3 nucleotides read TGTGCCTGGAGTGTAGTGGGAGGTAAAGAGACCCAGCACTTC. Translated: CAWSVVGGKETQHF.